The T cell receptor beta chain under discussion was sequenced for a study of T cell responses to AZD1222 COVID-19 vaccine. As for the study in general: Pooled together were second doses at about 4 or about 12 weeks. General observations from the study: Most donors were white British, females outnumbered males, and clonal diversity was possibly underestimated. Per reports, nearly half of all spike-specific TCRs target regions that are unmutated in variants. Spike-specific TCR breadth and depth rose after two AZD1222 doses.

Notes on this clone: Its antigen is not known.

Sequencing used immunoSEQ multiplex PCR; TCRdb keeps in-frame clones, though not all of them. The sample includes under 200,000 clones, less than 95% of them seen just once. This CDR3 is 14 amino acids long. Looked up from germline, CDR1 is MNHEY and CDR2 is SVGAGI. The V and J ends lost 6 bases and 5 bases respectively, with 16 bases between them. This clonotype was obtained from an adult in good health. The chain has TRBV6-5 and TRBJ1-2; a possible D gene is TRBD1 (6 bases). The specimen comprised peripheral blood, sampled on day 0 of AZD1222 vaccination. The CDR3 loop is CASSSRTAPYGYTF. CDR3 bases: TGTGCCAGCAGCTCCCGGACAGCGCCTTATGGCTACACCTTC.